This T cell receptor (beta chain) was captured in a study of cytomegalovirus exposure and HLA in healthy donors. Study details: A subsequent analysis stated that the 120 or so validation repertoires were run on the same platform as the roughly 670 first-cohort repertoires.

Germline CDR1 MNHEY, CDR2 SVGAGI. With 8 bases removed from V and 9 bases from J, the gap between germline ends came to 17 bases. The CDR3 has 12 amino acids. Generated by immunoSEQ multiplex PCR, the TCRdb table keeps only in-frame clones and is missing some. Of 110,000 to 150,000 clones in the sample, around 93% were seen once. The chain joins TRBV6-5 to TRBJ2-7; D might be TRBD2 (5 bases). This TCR derives from a man aged 18-30 years in good health and CMV-seropositive. The sample was PBMCs. In DNA, the CDR3 is TGTGCCAGCGGGAACGGGGAGAGCGGGCAGTACTTC. Translation gives CASGNGESGQYF.